Sequencing of this T cell receptor (beta chain) was carried out in a study of early T cells in non-severe SARS-CoV-2 infection (dated by TCRdb to about 2021). Broadly, across the study: Because TCR sequencing relied on bulk RNA taken from unsorted whole blood, pairing of alpha and beta chains was not possible. The study at large found these results: VDJdb matching was skewed toward anti-spike CD8 responses and likely underestimated virus-specific expansions by missing private and CD4 specificities.

The CDR3 numbers 15 residues from cysteine through phenylalanine. Only CDR3 DNA is held: 45 bases, read in frame from base 1. At the junction V is shortened by 1 base and J by 6 bases, with 10 bases in between. This clonotype was counted ten times or more. The target of this receptor is not known. The record has no base qualities; no much larger clone is one base away. This was a case-control study nested in a cohort of healthcare workers in London, UK, who had nasopharyngeal swab PCR tests and blood samples taken every week. Healthcare workers were recruited between 23 and 31 March 2020, during the week of the UK lockdown, and were followed weekly for up to 16 weeks. The library came from 5' RACE. Instrument on record: NextSeq 500. To correct for sequencing error and PCR bias, the TCR library protocol tagged individual cDNA molecules with unique molecular identifiers. TCR alpha and beta chains were both sequenced, and the abundances of alpha and beta sequences in each sample were closely correlated with each other. Under the source paper's analysis protocol: V gene, J gene and CDR3 annotation of TCR sequences was performed with Decombinator V4. TCRs were defined as expanded if a significant change between any two time points was detected under a Poisson model with p below 0.0001. TCR abundances were normalised to the total number of TCRs sequenced per sample and expressed as counts per million. MAIT TCRs were defined by TRAV1-2 paired with TRAJ12, TRAJ20 or TRAJ33, and iNKT TCRs by TRAV10 paired with TRAJ18. A search of VDJdb, accessed on 1 November 2021, was run for TCRs annotated to CMV, EBV and SARS-CoV-2, with TCRs annotated for multiple antigens excluded. TCRdb cleaned the public reads at Q25 with fastp, built clones with MiXCR and kept in-frame beta chains. Duplicate CDR3 protein sequences are folded into a single record with the most common DNA and genes. The V and J calls were not made by the authors but by TCRdb's processing. The sample contains roughly 53,000 distinct CDR3 sequences, 10% of them found a single time. The ten largest clones represent roughly 4.5% of the sample.

The sequence derives from an adult who was a healthcare worker with PCR-confirmed SARS-CoV-2 infection or an uninfected control (not recorded which). The chain is made from TRBV12-3 or TRBV12-4 and TRBJ1-6; 5 matching bases give a weak D call of TRBD1. Sequencing was done on a sample of whole blood. The encoded CDR3 is CASSLGRAFNSPLHF. The bases are TGTGCCAGCAGTTTAGGCAGGGCTTTTAATTCACCCCTCCACTTT.